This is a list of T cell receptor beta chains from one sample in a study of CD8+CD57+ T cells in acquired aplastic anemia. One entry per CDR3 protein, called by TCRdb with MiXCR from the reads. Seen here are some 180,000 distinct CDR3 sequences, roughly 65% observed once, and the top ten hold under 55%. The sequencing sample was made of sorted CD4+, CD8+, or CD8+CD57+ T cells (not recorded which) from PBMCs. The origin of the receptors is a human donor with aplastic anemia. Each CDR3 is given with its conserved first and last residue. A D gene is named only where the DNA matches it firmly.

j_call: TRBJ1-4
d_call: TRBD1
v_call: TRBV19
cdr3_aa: CASSMPRTGEREKLFF

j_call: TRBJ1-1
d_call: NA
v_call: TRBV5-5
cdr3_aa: CASSLGLRTWDTEAFF

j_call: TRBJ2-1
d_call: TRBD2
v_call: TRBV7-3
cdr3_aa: CASSSGDYSYNEQFF

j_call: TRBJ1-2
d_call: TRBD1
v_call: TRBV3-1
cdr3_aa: CASSLRQGPNYGYTF

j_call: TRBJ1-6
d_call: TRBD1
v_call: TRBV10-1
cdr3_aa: CARPRDSQSCINNSPLHF

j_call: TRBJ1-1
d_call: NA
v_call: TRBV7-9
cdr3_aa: CASSFSGINTEAFF

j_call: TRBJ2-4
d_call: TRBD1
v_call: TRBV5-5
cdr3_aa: CASSRWGQKNIQYF

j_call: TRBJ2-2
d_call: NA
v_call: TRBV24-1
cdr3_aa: CATSDPQGGTGELFF

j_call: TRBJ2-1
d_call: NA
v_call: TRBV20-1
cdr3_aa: CSARDREGTPTYNEQFF

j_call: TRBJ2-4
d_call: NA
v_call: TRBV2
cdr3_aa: CASSEDMPPGGSKNIQYF

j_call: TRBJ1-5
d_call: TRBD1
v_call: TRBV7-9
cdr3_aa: CASSLGMGQGKQPQHF

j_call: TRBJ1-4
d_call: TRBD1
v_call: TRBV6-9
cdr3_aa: CASRLDRGSEKLFF

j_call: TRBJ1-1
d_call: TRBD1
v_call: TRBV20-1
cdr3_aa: CSASGQGQLFRAFF

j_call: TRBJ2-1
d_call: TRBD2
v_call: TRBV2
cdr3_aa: CASSDGLADNEQFF

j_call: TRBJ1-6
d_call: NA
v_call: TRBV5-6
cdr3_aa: CASSVQTASPSPLHF

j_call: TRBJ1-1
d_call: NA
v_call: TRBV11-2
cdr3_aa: CASSSRKMNTEAFF

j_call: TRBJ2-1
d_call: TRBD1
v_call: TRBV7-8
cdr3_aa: CASSLGTGTYLNNEQFF

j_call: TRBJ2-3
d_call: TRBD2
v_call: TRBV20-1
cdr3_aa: CSARDLDNSGGPSTDTQYF

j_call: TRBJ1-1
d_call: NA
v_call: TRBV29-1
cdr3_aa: CSVGQYNTEAFF

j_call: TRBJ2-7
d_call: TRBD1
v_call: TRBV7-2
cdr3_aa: CASSLGQGEAYEQYF